This passage covers 27 T cell receptor beta chains from one sample sequenced in a study of CD8 T cells in ankylosing spondylitis. Study outcomes and limitations: A TCR beta motif made of roughly eight highly homologous variants seemed typical of ankylosing spondylitis blood.

TCRdb called the 5' RACE reads again in MiXCR, with one record for every CDR3 protein. Of roughly 670,000 distinct CDR3 sequences listed, 15% to 20% are singletons. These receptors lack a known antigen. Sequencing was done on a sample of blood, either unsorted or a sorted T cell fraction (not recorded which). The source is a male donor with ankylosing spondylitis.

The chain is built from TRBV10-3 and TRBJ2-7; the D gene could be TRBD1 or TRBD2 (6 bases each). This CDR3 comprises 14 residues. Trimming shortened V by 2 bases and J by 1 base, and 9 bases separated the two germline ends. Germline V lookup: CDR1 ENHRY, CDR2 SYGVKD. The CDR3 sequence is CAISERGVSYEQYF. CDR3 bases: TGTGCCATCAGTGAGAGGGGGGTTTCCTACGAGCAGTACTTC.

This clonotype was counted between two and nine times. V and J are TRBV7-9 and TRBJ2-7; no clear D. The CDR3 length is 12 residues. Germline values: CDR1 SEHNR, CDR2 FQNEAQ (reference sequence). V was trimmed by 5 bases and J by 7 bases, leaving 12 bases between them. DNA of the CDR3: TGTGCCAGCAGCCCAGACCGCAGGGAGCAGTACTTC. Its translation is CASSPDRREQYF.

This sequence joins TRBV15 and TRBJ1-2; tentative D call: TRBD1 (5 bases). The CDR3 loop spans 14 amino acids. Germline lookup yields CDR1 LNHNV and CDR2 YYDKDF (reference sequence). The V gene lost 6 bases and the J gene lost 4 bases, with 15 bases spanning the gap. CDR3 in DNA: TGTGCCACCAGTAGCCGAGGGGAGTTCTATGGCTACACCTTC. Its translation is CATSSRGEFYGYTF.

A few counts support this clonotype. This rearrangement joins TRBV24-1 to TRBJ2-3; D not certain. Trimming took off 5 bases at V and 6 bases at J, with 8 bases between the two ends. Germline CDR1 and CDR2: KGHDR and SFDVKD. The length of the CDR3 is 12 residues. The DNA of the CDR3 is TGTGCCACCAGTGTCCTGGGGGATACGCAGTATTTT. This translates into CATSVLGDTQYF.

The chain carries TRBV10-3 and TRBJ1-5, with 9 nucleotides matching TRBD1. CDR1 and CDR2 from the germline V gene are ENHRY and SYGVKD. The CDR3 loop spans 13 amino acids. V dropped 10 bases and J dropped 5; count of bases not matched to a gene: 6. CDR3 region: CASRDRADQPQHF. In DNA, the CDR3 is TGTGCCAGCCGGGACAGGGCCGATCAGCCCCAGCATTTT.

The chain recombines TRBV7-9 with TRBJ2-7, with TRBD1 matching 9 bases. This CDR3 contains 13 residues. The V gene end was trimmed by 7 bases and the J gene end by 5 bases; junction bases not matched to a gene: 6. The germline V gene has CDR1 SEHNR and CDR2 FQNEAQ (reference sequence). DNA of the CDR3: TGTGCCAGCATTGGGACAGGGTTCCACGAGCAGTACTTC. Its protein product is CASIGTGFHEQYF.

J is TRBJ2-1 and V is TRBV12-3 or TRBV12-4; D might be TRBD2 (6 bases). This CDR3 has 15 amino acids. V was clipped by 5 bases and J by 2 bases, with 13 bases between them. CDR3 region: CASSPLRRAYNEQFF. The CDR3, as DNA: TGTGCCAGCAGTCCATTAAGGAGGGCCTACAATGAGCAGTTCTTC.

Remarks on this clonotype: At one end the junction does not follow the germline gene, possibly because of a read error. This chain links TRBV20-1 with TRBJ2-2, with TRBD1 as a possible D gene (5 bases). Germline V gives CDR1 DFQATT, CDR2 SNEGSKA (reference sequence). The CDR3 contains 16 residues. DNA of the CDR3: TGCTGTGCTAGAGATATTTCAGGGACGAACACCGGGGAGCTGTTTTTT. Translated, it gives CCARDISGTNTGELFF.

The chain recombines TRBV10-3 with TRBJ2-6; 9 nucleotides line up with TRBD2. This CDR3 is built from 18 residues. Germline trimming cut 10 bases from V and 0 bases from J; bases unmatched to any gene: 13. From germline, CDR1 is ENHRY and CDR2 SYGVKD. The CDR3: CATRAGGSTSSGANVLTF. CDR3 nucleotides: TGTGCCACCCGCGCGGGAGGGAGCACGAGCTCTGGGGCCAACGTCCTGACTTTC.

This clonotype was observed a handful of times. This chain links TRBV18 with TRBJ2-3; possibly TRBD2 for D (5 bases). The CDR3 covers 14 residues. Germline V gives CDR1 KGHSH, CDR2 LQKENI. The V and J ends lost 1 base and 4 bases respectively, with 9 bases between them. The DNA for the CDR3 is TGTGCCAGCTCACCACGAGGGCGCCCAGATACGCAGTATTTT. It encodes CASSPRGRPDTQYF.

The chain joins TRBV29-1 to TRBJ1-1; TRBD1 aligns across 9 bases. The V segment lost 7 bases and the J segment 8 bases; nucleotides outside the gene matches: 8. The CDR3 runs to 12 residues. Germline V gives CDR1 SQVTM, CDR2 ANQGSEA. The CDR3 is CSGRGTGYEAFF. The CDR3 bases are TGCAGCGGCAGGGGGACAGGGTACGAAGCTTTCTTT. Full variable domain (remainder filled in from reference TRBV29-1 and TRBJ1-1): SAVISQKPSRDICQRGTSLTIQCQVDSQVTMMFWYRQQPGQSLTLIATANQGSEATYESGFVIDKFPISRPNLTFSTLTVSNMSPEDSSIYLCSGRGTGYEAFFGQGTRLTVV.

This clonotype was recorded a few times. The rearrangement joins TRBV30 to TRBJ2-2; D possibly corresponds to TRBD1 (6 bases). The CDR3 is 13 residues long. The germline V gene encodes CDR1 GTSNPN and CDR2 SVGIG (reference sequence). The V gene lost 5 bases and the J gene lost 0 bases, with 7 bases spanning the gap. The CDR3 sequence is CAWRTANTGELFF. CDR3 nucleotides: TGTGCCTGGCGGACAGCGAACACCGGGGAGCTGTTTTTT.

The CDR3 DNA reads TGTGCCAGCACCTCCCTTGCGGGGGGCCAAGAGACCCAGTACTTC. Translating gives CASTSLAGGQETQYF. The rearrangement links TRBV28 to TRBJ2-5; 8 bases match TRBD2. CDR3 length equals 15 residues. The trim removed 7 bases at V and 1 base at J, leaving 8 bases unmatched. Germline values: CDR1 MDHEN, CDR2 SYDVKM.

The V call is TRBV9, the J call TRBJ1-2; D ambiguous. This CDR3 spans 13 amino acids. Germline V CDR1 and CDR2: SGDLS, YYNGEE. The germline V and J ends were trimmed by 4 bases and 8 bases, with 15 bases remaining between them. In DNA, the CDR3 is TGTGCCAGCAGCCCCCGGGAGCGCGAGGGCTACACCTTC. Protein product: CASSPREREGYTF.

This clonotype was seen a handful of times. This chain joins TRBV5-6 and TRBJ2-1, with 12 bases matching TRBD2. After removal of 4 bases from V and 10 bases from J, the junction contained 9 bases not matched to a gene. This CDR3 has 15 amino acids. Germline V CDR1 and CDR2: SGHDT, YYEEEE. The CDR3 DNA is TGTGCCAGCAGCAGACTAGCGGGAGTTCGGACGGAGCAGTTCTTC. Translating it yields CASSRLAGVRTEQFF.

This clonotype was observed a few times. CDR3 amino acids: CASSLIIGGEQYF. The DNA for the CDR3 is TGTGCCAGCAGCTTAATTATTGGGGGCGAGCAGTACTTC. J is TRBJ2-7 and V is TRBV7-2; D may correspond to TRBD1 or TRBD2 (5 bases each). Germline V lookup: CDR1 SGHTA, CDR2 FQGNSA. V was cut by 2 bases and J by 6 bases, with 11 bases left in between. The CDR3 loop spans 13 amino acids.

A few counts support this clonotype. This chain uses TRBV6-2 or TRBV6-3 with TRBJ1-1; 8 bases line up with TRBD1. Trimming took 6 bases from V and 4 from J; bases not matched to a gene: 7. This CDR3 has 14 residues. Germline V gives CDR1 MNHEY, CDR2 SVGEGT. CDR3 protein: CASSRNTGGTEAFF. The CDR3 region has the DNA TGTGCCAGCAGCCGTAACACAGGGGGCACTGAAGCTTTCTTT.

This clonotype showed up just a few times. The chain recombines TRBV7-2 with TRBJ2-7; D ambiguous. There are 15 residues in the CDR3. Germline CDR1 is SGHTA and CDR2 is FQGNSA. The V and J ends lost 5 bases and 2 bases respectively, with 16 bases between them. The CDR3 coding sequence is TGTGCCAGCAGCCAACTCGTCCTTAACCCCTACGAGCAGTACTTC. Translated, it gives CASSQLVLNPYEQYF. Using reference TRBV7-2 and TRBJ2-7 for the parts outside the CDR3, the full variable domain is GAGVSQSPSNKVTEKGKDVELRCDPISGHTALYWYRQSLGQGLEFLIYFQGNSAPDKSGLPSDRFSAERTGGSVSTLTIQRTQQEDSAVYLCASSQLVLNPYEQYFGPGTRLTVT.

This clonotype appeared a few times. The V gene is TRBV12-3 or TRBV12-4, the J gene TRBJ2-7; D not resolved. CDR3 size: 13 residues. Trimming cost V 1 base and J 6 bases, with 10 bases left between them. The CDR3 nucleotides read TGTGCCAGCAGTTTAGGTTTAGTAGGCGAGCAGTACTTC. Its translation is CASSLGLVGEQYF.

This clonotype was seen a few times. This chain links TRBV6-5 with TRBJ1-2; TRBD1 agrees at 7 bases. Losses at the gene ends were 2 bases for V and 1 base for J; bases not matched to a gene: 4. Germline CDR1 MNHEY, CDR2 SVGAGI. This CDR3 is 15 amino acids long. The CDR3 DNA reads as TGTGCCAGCAGTTACCGACAGGGTCTTAACTATGGCTACACCTTC. Translating gives CASSYRQGLNYGYTF.

The chain recombines TRBV18 with TRBJ2-1; TRBD2 might be the D (7 bases). Deletions cut 11 bases from V and 8 bases from J, with 22 bases between. The CDR3 is 14 amino acids. The germline CDR1 and CDR2 sequences are KGHSH and LQKENI. This CDR3 reads CAGGLGGRMDEQFF. For the CDR3, the DNA is TGTGCCGGAGGGCTCGGGGGGCGCATGGATGAGCAGTTCTTC.

This clonotype was counted many times. The rearrangement joins TRBV12-3 or TRBV12-4 to TRBJ2-5; tentatively, D is TRBD2 (8 bases). Trimming took 5 bases from V and 4 from J, leaving 17 bases between them. The CDR3 runs 15 residues. CDR3 DNA: TGTGCCAGCAGTGCAGGGGGGCTAGCGGGAGAGACCCAGTACTTC. Its protein is CASSAGGLAGETQYF.

The table lists this clonotype with a few counts. The J gene is TRBJ2-1, the V gene TRBV5-1, with a weak D call TRBD1 (7 bases). Germline V gene lookup returns CDR1 SGHRS and CDR2 YFSETQ. V lost 4 bases and J 8 bases, leaving 25 bases between the germline ends. The CDR3 runs to 17 residues. The CDR3, as DNA: TGCGCCAGCAGCCCCTGGGGCAGGGGGGACGATGGGGATGAGCAGTTCTTC. Translating it yields CASSPWGRGDDGDEQFF.

The chain recombines TRBV6-5 with TRBJ1-5, with D unclear. The V end lost 0 bases, the J end lost 0 bases, and 12 bases lay between the germline ends. From germline, CDR1 is MNHEY and CDR2 SVGAGI. The CDR3 length is 17 residues. This CDR3 is CASSYSWRPDSNQPQHF. For the CDR3, the DNA is TGTGCCAGCAGTTACTCGTGGAGGCCGGATAGCAATCAGCCCCAGCATTTT.

This clonotype turned up a few times. The chain recombines TRBV15 with TRBJ2-5; 10 nucleotides line up with TRBD2. Germline V gives CDR1 LNHNV, CDR2 YYDKDF (reference sequence). Germline trimming cut 1 base from V and 5 bases from J; bases unmatched to any gene: 4. The CDR3 covers 15 residues. For the CDR3, the DNA is TGTGCCACCAGCAGAGGTTCTAGCGGGGGTGAGACCCAGTACTTC. Residues: CATSRGSSGGETQYF.

This clonotype was seen a handful of times. The chain is built from TRBV5-1 and TRBJ2-7; D remains ambiguous. This CDR3 comprises 13 residues. The V end was cut by 4 bases, the J end by 7 bases, with 15 bases between. Germline V gives CDR1 SGHRS, CDR2 YFSETQ. DNA of the CDR3: TGCGCCAGCAGCACCACTCTTGACGCGGAGCAGTACTTC. It yields the protein CASSTTLDAEQYF.

This clonotype was counted between two and nine times. This chain joins TRBV7-2 and TRBJ2-2; D remains unclear. Trimming cost V 2 bases and J 6 bases, with 13 bases left between them. The germline V gene has CDR1 SGHTA and CDR2 FQGNSA. This CDR3 contains 15 residues. The CDR3 spells CASSLYGSVAGELFF. DNA of the CDR3: TGTGCCAGCAGCTTATACGGGTCGGTGGCCGGGGAGCTGTTTTTT.